This TCR beta chain was profiled in a study of cytomegalovirus exposure and HLA in healthy donors. Both 60 Vbeta primers and 13 Jbeta primers went into the PCR. Using immunoSEQ multiplex PCR, the repertoire was profiled, and TCRdb retains in-frame clones only, with some absent. The sample yields approximately 52,000 clones, about three quarters seen once. V shed 2 bases and J shed 5 bases, with 13 bases lying between them. This CDR3 spans 14 amino acids. Germline V gene sequence: CDR1 SGHKS, CDR2 YYEKEE (reference sequence). This clone occurred a few times. This receptor was identified in a female donor in good health and CMV-seronegative. Sequences were obtained from PBMCs. The chain employs TRBV5-5 and TRBJ2-5; no firm D call. CDR3 sequence reads: CASSFGSLLETQYF. In DNA form, the CDR3 reads TGTGCCAGCAGCTTCGGGTCCCTATTGGAGACCCAGTACTTC.